This TCR delta chain was recovered during a study of gamma-delta T cells after stem cell transplantation. The CDR3 has 17 residues. Germline lookup yields CDR1 TSWWSYY and CDR2 QGS. TCRdb reprocessed the RT-PCR reads through CATT. Among some 4,000 delta-chain clones listed, approximately 15% were seen once. This clone was seen a few times. An end of the junction differs from the germline gene, which may be a read error. This sample also contains other DNA sequences that code for the same CDR3. The rearrangement links TRDV1 to TRDJ1, with D tentatively TRDD3 (5 bases). This sequence was found in a human donor. It is not recorded whose cells these are; they may come from a transplant donor. Sequencing was carried out using gamma-delta T cells. DNA of the CDR3: TGTGCTCTAGGGGAACTAGGAGGCCCCATTTACTTCGCTAAACTCATCTTT. Protein product: CALGELGGPIYFAKLIF.